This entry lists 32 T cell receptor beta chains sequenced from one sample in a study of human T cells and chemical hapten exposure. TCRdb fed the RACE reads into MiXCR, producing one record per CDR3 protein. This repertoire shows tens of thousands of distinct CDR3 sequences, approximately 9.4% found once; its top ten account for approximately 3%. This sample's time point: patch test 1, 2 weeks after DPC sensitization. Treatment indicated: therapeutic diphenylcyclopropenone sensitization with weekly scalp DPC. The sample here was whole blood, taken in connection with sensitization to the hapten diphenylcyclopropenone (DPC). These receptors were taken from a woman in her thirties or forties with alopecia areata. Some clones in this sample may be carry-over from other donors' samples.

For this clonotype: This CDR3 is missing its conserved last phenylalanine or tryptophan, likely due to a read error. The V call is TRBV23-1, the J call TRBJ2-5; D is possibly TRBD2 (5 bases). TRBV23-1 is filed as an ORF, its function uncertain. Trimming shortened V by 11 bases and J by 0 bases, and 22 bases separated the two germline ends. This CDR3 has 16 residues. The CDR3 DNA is TGCGCCGGGGAGACGCCGGAGAAAAAAAACCAAGAGACCCAGTACATC. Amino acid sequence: CAGETPEKKNQETQYI.

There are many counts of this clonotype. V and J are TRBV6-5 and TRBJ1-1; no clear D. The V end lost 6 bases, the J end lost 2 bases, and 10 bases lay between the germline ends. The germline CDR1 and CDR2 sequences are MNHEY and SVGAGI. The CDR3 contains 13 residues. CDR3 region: CASSPIINTEAFF. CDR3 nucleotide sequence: TGTGCCAGCAGCCCCATCATCAACACTGAAGCTTTCTTT.

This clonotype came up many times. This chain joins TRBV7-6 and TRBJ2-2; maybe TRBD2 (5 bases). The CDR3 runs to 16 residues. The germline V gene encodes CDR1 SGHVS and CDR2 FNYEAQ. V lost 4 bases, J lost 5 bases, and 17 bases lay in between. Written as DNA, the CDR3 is TGTGCCAGCAGCTCCTGGACGGGGTCGGGGACCGGGGAGCTGTTTTTT. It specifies CASSSWTGSGTGELFF.

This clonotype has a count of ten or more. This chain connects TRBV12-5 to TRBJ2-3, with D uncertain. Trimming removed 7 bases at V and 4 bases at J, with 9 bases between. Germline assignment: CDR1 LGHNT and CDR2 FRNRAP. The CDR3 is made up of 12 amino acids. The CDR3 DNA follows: TGTGCTAGTGCCGAGTTTCCAGATACGCAGTATTTT. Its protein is CASAEFPDTQYF.

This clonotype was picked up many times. CDR3 DNA sequence: TGCAGTGCTAAAAGACAGGGGACGGGGTACGAGCAGTACTTC. This gives the protein CSAKRQGTGYEQYF. This chain joins TRBV20-1 and TRBJ2-7, with TRBD1 matching over 8 bases. The CDR3 covers 14 residues. Germline-derived CDR1 and CDR2 are DFQATT and SNEGSKA (reference sequence). The ends lost 4 bases at V and 4 bases at J; junction bases unmatched: 9.

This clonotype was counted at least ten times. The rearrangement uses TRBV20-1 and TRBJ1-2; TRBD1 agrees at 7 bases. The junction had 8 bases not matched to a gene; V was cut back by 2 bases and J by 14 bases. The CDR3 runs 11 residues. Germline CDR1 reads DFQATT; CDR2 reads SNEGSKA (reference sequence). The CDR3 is CSARTGTDRTF. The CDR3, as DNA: TGCAGTGCTAGAACGGGGACAGACCGAACCTTC.

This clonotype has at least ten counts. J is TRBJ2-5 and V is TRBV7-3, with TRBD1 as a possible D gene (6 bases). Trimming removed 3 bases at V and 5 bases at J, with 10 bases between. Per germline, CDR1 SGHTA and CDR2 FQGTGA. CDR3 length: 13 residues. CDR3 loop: CASSFQGQETQYF. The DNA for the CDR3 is TGTGCCAGCAGCTTCCAGGGGCAGGAGACCCAGTACTTC.

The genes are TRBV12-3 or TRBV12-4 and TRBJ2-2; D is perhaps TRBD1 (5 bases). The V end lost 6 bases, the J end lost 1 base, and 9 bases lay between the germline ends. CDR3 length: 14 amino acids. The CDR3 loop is CASSPTGNTGELFF. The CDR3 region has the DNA TGTGCCAGCAGCCCAACAGGGAACACCGGGGAGCTGTTTTTT.

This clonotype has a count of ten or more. The CDR3 sequence is CASSYVNPYNEQFF. CDR3 bases: TGTGCCAGCAGTTACGTGAATCCTTACAATGAGCAGTTCTTC. This chain links TRBV6-2 or TRBV6-3 with TRBJ2-1; D gene unclear. Trimming pared 2 bases from V and 4 bases from J, leaving 9 bases between. The CDR3 is made up of 14 amino acids. Germline CDR1 and CDR2: MNHEY and SVGEGT.

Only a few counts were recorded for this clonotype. The CDR3 protein is CSARNLAGDYDTQYF. The CDR3 bases are TGCAGTGCTAGAAACCTAGCGGGGGATTATGATACGCAGTATTTT. The J gene is TRBJ2-3, the V gene TRBV20-1; 10 positions agree with TRBD2. The CDR3 is made up of 15 amino acids. Per germline, CDR1 DFQATT and CDR2 SNEGSKA (reference sequence). J gave up 6 bases and V 2 bases, and 8 bases lay outside the gene matches.

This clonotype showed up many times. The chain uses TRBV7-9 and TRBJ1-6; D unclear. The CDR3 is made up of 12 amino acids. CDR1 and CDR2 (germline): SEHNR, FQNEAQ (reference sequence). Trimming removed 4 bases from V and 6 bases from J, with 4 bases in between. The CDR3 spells CASSYLNSPLHF. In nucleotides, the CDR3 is TGTGCCAGCAGCTATCTTAATTCACCCCTCCACTTT.

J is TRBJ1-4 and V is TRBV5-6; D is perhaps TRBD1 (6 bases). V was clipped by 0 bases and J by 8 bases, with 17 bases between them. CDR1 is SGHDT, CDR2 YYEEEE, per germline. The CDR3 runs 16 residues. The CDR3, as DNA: TGTGCCAGCAGCTTGGCCGGGGGCGCGGCATTCGAAAAACTGTTTTTT. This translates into CASSLAGGAAFEKLFF. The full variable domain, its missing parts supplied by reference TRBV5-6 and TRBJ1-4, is DAGVTQSPTHLIKTRGQQVTLRCSPKSGHDTVSWYQQALGQGPQFIFQYYEEEERQRGNFPDRFSGHQFPNYSSELNVNALLLGDSALYLCASSLAGGAAFEKLFFGSGTQLSVL.

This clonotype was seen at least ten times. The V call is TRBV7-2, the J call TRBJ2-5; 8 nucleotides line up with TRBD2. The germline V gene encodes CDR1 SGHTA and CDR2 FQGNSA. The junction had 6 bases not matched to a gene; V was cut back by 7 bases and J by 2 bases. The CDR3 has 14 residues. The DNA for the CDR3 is TGTGCCAGCAAACTAGCGGTACTACAAGAGACCCAGTACTTC. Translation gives CASKLAVLQETQYF. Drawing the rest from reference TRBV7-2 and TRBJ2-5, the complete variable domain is GAGVSQSPSNKVTEKGKDVELRCDPISGHTALYWYRQSLGQGLEFLIYFQGNSAPDKSGLPSDRFSAERTGGSVSTLTIQRTQQEDSAVYLCASKLAVLQETQYFGPGTRLLVL.

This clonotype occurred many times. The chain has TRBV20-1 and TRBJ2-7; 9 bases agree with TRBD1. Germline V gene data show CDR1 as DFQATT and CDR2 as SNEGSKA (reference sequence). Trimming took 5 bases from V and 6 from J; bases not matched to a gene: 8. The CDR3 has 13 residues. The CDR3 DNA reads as TGCAGTGCTTTCACGGGACAGGGTTTCGAGCAGTACTTC. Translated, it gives CSAFTGQGFEQYF.

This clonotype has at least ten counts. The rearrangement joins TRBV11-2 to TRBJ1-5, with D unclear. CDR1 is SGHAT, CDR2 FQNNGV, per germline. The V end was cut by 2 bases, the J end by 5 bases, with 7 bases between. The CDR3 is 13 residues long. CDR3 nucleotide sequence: TGTGCCAGCAGCTTACACAGAGATCAGCCCCAGCATTTT. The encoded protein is CASSLHRDQPQHF.

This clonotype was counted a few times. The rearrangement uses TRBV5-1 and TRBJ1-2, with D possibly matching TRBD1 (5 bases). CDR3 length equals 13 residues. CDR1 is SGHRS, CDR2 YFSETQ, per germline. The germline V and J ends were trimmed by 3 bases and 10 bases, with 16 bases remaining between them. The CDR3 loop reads CASSSGTGPYYTF. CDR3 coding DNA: TGCGCCAGCAGCTCAGGGACGGGACCTTACTACACCTTC.

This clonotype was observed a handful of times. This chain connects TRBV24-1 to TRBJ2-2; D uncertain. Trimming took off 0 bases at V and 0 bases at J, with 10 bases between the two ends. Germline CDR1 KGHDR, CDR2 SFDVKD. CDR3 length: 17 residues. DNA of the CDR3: TGTGCCACCAGTGATTTGGCAGCACCTACGAACACCGGGGAGCTGTTTTTT. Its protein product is CATSDLAAPTNTGELFF.

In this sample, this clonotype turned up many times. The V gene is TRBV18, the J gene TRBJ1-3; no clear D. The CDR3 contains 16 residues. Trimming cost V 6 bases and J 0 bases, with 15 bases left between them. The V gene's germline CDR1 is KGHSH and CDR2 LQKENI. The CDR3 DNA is TGTGCCAGCTCTCAAACTGACGCAGGCTCTGGAAACACCATATATTTT. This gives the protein CASSQTDAGSGNTIYF.

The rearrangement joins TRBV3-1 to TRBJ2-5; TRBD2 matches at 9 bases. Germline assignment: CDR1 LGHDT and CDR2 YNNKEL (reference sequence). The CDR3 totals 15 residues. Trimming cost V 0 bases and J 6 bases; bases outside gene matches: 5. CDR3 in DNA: TGTGCCAGCAGCCAAGATCTGGCGGGGGGGCAGACCCAGTACTTC. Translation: CASSQDLAGGQTQYF.

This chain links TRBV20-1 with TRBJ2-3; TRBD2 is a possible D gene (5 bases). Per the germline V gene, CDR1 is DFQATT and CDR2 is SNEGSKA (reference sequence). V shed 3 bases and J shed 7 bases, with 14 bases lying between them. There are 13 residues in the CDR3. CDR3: CSARGSGRNTQYF. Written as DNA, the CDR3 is TGCAGTGCTAGGGGATCGGGGAGAAATACGCAGTATTTT.

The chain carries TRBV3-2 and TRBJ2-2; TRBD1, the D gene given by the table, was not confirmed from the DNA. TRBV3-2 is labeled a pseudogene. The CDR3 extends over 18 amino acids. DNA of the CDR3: TGTGCCAGCAGCCAAGAACGGGGGGGCAAGCTCCGAACCGGGGAGCTGTTTTTT. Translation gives CASSQERGGKLRTGELFF.

The CDR3 DNA follows: TGTGCCAGCAGCCCCCCTACGGAGGATCAGCCCCAGCATTTT. Its protein product is CASSPPTEDQPQHF. The gene calls are TRBV5-8 and TRBJ1-5; D is ambiguous. CDR3 length equals 14 residues. Trimming shortened V by 4 bases and J by 5 bases, and 13 bases separated the two germline ends. Germline-derived CDR1 and CDR2 are SGHTS and YDEGEE.

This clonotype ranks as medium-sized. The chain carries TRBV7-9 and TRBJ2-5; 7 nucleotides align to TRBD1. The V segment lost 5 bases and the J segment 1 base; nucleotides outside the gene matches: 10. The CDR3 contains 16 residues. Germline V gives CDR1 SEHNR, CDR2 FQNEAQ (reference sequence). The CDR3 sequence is CASSLGTVTGQETQYF. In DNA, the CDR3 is TGTGCCAGCAGCCTTGGGACAGTTACCGGCCAAGAGACCCAGTACTTC.

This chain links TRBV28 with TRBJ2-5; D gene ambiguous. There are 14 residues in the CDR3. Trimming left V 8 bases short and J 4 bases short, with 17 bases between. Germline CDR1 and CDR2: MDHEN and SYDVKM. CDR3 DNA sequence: TGTGCCAGCGGTCGGTTGGCCTGGGCAGAGACCCAGTACTTC. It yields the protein CASGRLAWAETQYF. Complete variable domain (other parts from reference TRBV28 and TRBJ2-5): DVKVTQSSRYLVKRTGEKVFLECVQDMDHENMFWYRQDPGLGLRLIYFSYDVKMKEKGDIPEGYSVSREKKERFSLILESASTNQTSMYLCASGRLAWAETQYFGPGTRLLVL.

The CDR3 coding sequence is TGTGCCAGCAGCTTAGTGCGGGGGACGACCGGGGAGCTGTTTTTT. Translation gives CASSLVRGTTGELFF. The chain couples TRBV11-2 to TRBJ2-2; 7 bases fit TRBD2. The J segment lost 5 bases and the V segment lost 1 base, leaving 4 bases of the junction unmatched. CDR1 is SGHAT, CDR2 FQNNGV, per germline. CDR3 size: 15 residues. Filled out from reference TRBV11-2 and TRBJ2-2, the complete variable domain reads EAGVAQSPRYKIIEKRQSVAFWCNPISGHATLYWYQQILGQGPKLLIQFQNNGVVDDSQLPKDRFSAERLKGVDSTLKIQPAKLEDSAVYLCASSLVRGTTGELFFGEGSRLTVL.

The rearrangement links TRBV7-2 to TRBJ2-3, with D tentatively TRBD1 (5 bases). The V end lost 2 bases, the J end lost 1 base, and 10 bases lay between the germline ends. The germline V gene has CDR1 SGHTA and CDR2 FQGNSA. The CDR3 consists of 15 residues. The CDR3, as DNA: TGTGCCAGCAGCTTACGAGCCAGGGGCACAGATACGCAGTATTTT. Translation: CASSLRARGTDTQYF.

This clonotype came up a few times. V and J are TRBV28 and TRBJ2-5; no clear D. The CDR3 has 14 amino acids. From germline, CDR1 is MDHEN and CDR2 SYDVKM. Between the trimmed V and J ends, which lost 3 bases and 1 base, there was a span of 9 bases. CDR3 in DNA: TGTGCCAGCAGTTTTTCAGCGAGCCAAGAGACCCAGTACTTC. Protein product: CASSFSASQETQYF.

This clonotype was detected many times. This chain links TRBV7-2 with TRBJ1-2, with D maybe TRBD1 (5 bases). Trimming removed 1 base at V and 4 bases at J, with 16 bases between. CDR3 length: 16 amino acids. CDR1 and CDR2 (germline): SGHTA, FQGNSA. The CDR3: CASSLDIVQVPYGYTF. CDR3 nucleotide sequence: TGTGCCAGCAGCTTAGACATTGTACAGGTCCCCTATGGCTACACCTTC.

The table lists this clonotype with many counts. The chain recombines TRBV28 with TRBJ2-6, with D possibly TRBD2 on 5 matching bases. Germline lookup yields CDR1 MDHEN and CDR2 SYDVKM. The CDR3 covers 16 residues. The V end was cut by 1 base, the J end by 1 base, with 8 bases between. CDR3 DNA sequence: TGTGCCAGCAGTTTATCGCGAGGGTCTGGGGCCAACGTCCTGACTTTC. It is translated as CASSLSRGSGANVLTF.

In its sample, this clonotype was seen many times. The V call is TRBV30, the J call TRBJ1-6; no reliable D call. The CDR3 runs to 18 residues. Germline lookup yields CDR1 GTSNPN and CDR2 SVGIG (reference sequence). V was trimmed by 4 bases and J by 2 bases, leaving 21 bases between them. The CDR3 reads CAWTQSRAPSTYNSPLHF. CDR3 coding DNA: TGTGCCTGGACCCAAAGCCGGGCCCCTTCTACCTATAATTCACCCCTCCACTTT.

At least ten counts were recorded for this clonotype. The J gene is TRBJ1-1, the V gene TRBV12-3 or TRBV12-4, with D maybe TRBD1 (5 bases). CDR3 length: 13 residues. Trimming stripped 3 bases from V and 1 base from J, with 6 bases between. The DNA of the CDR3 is TGTGCCAGCAGTTTGGGGGGGAACACTGAAGCTTTCTTT. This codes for CASSLGGNTEAFF.

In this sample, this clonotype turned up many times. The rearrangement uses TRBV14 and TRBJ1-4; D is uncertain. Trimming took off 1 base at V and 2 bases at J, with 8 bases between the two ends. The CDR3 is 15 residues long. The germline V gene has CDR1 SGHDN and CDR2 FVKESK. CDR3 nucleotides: TGTGCCAGCAGCCAAGGGCCGTCGACTAATGAAAAACTGTTTTTT. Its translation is CASSQGPSTNEKLFF. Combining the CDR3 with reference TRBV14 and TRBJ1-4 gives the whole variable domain EAGVTQFPSHSVIEKGQTVTLRCDPISGHDNLYWYRRVMGKEIKFLLHFVKESKQDESGMPNNRFLAERTGGTYSTLKVQPAELEDSGVYFCASSQGPSTNEKLFFGSGTQLSVL.